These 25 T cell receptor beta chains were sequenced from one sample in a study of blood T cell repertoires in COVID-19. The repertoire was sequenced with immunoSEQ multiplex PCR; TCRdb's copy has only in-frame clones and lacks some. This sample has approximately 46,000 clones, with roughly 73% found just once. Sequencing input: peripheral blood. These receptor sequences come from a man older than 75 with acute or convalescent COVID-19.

The CDR3 region is CASSFGLAGRETQYF. Written as DNA, the CDR3 is TGTGCCAGCAGCTTTGGACTAGCGGGGAGAGAGACCCAGTACTTC. The gene calls are TRBV11-2 and TRBJ2-5, with 12 bases aligning to TRBD2. Germline values: CDR1 SGHAT, CDR2 FQNNGV. J lost 4 bases, V lost 3 bases, and 3 bases had no gene match. CDR3 length equals 15 residues.

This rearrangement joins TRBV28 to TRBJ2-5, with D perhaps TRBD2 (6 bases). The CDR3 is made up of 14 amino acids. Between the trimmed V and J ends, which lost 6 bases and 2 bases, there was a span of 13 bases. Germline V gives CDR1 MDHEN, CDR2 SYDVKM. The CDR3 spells CASRGPGSQETQYF. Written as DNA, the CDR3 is TGTGCCAGCAGAGGCCCCGGGAGTCAAGAGACCCAGTACTTC. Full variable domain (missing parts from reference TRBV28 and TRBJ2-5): DVKVTQSSRYLVKRTGEKVFLECVQDMDHENMFWYRQDPGLGLRLIYFSYDVKMKEKGDIPEGYSVSREKKERFSLILESASTNQTSMYLCASRGPGSQETQYFGPGTRLLVL.

The CDR3 reads CASSNGQGTTDTQYF. The CDR3 DNA sequence: TGTGCCAGCAGTAACGGACAGGGAACCACAGATACGCAGTATTTT. The chain recombines TRBV28 with TRBJ2-3; 8 bases line up with TRBD1. CDR3 length: 15 amino acids. Germline lookup yields CDR1 MDHEN and CDR2 SYDVKM. V dropped 5 bases and J dropped 2; count of bases not matched to a gene: 6.

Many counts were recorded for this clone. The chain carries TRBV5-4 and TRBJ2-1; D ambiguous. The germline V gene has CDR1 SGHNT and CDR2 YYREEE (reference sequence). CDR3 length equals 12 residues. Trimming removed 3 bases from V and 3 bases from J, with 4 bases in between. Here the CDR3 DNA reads TGTGCCAGCAGCTCCAACTACAATGAGCAGTTCTTC. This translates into CASSSNYNEQFF.

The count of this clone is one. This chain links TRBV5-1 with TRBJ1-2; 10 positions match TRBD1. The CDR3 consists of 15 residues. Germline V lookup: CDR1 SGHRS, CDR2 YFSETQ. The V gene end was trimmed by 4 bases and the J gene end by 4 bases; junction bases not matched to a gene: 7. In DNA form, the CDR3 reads TGCGCCAGCAGCGATGCCGGGACAGGGGTCTATGGCTACACCTTC. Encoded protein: CASSDAGTGVYGYTF.

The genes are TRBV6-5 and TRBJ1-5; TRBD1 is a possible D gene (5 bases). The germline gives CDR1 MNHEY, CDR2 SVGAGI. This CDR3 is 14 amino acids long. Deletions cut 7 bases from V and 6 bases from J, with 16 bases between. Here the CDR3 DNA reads TGTGCCAGCACCGGTACGAGGGGAGGTCAGCCCCAGCATTTT. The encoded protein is CASTGTRGGQPQHF.

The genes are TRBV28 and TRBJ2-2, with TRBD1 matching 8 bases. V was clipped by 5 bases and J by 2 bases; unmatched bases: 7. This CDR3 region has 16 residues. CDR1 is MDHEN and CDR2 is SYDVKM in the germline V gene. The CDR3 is CASSPWGTGNTGELFF. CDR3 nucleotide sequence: TGTGCCAGCAGTCCTTGGGGGACAGGTAACACCGGGGAGCTGTTTTTT.

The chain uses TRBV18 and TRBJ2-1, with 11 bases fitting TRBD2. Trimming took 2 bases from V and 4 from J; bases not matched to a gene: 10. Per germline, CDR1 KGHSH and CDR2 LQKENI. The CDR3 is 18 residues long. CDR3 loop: CASSPRLAGPFSYNEQFF. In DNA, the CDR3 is TGTGCCAGCTCACCAAGACTAGCGGGACCGTTTTCTTACAATGAGCAGTTCTTC.

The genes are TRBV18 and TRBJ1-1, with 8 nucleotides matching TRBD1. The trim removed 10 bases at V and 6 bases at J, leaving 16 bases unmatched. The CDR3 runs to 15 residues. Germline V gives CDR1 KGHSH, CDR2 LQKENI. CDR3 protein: CATRSSRTGTAEAFF. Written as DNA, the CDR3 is TGTGCCACTCGTTCCTCCCGGACAGGGACGGCTGAAGCTTTCTTT.

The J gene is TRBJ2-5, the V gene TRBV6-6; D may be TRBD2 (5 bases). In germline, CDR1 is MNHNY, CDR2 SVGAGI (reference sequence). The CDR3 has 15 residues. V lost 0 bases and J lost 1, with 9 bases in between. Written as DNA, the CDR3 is TGTGCCAGCAGTTACTCGATAAGCGGCCAAGAGACCCAGTACTTC. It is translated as CASSYSISGQETQYF.

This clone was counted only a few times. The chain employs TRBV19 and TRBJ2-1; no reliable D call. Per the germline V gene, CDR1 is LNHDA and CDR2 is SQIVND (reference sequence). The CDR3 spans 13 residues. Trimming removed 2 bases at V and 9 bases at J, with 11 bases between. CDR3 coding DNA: TGTGCCAGTAGTATAAATAGTCTCGGTGAGCAGTTCTTC. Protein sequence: CASSINSLGEQFF. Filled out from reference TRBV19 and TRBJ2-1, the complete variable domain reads DGGITQSPKYLFRKEGQNVTLSCEQNLNHDAMYWYRQDPGQGLRLIYYSQIVNDFQKGDIAEGYSVSREKKESFPLTVTSAQKNPTAFYLCASSINSLGEQFFGPGTRLTVL.

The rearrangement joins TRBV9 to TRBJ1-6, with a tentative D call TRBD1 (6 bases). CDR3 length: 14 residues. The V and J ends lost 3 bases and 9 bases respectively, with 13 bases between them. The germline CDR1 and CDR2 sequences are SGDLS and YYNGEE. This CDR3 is CASSAGHLGSPLHF. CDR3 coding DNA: TGTGCCAGCAGCGCGGGACACTTGGGTTCACCCCTCCACTTT.

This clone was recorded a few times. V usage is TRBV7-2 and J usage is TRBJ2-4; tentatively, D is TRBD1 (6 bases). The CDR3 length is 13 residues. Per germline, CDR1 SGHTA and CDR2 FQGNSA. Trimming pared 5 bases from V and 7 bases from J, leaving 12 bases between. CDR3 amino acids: CASSALQGNIQYF. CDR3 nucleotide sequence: TGTGCCAGCAGCGCATTACAGGGTAACATTCAGTACTTC.

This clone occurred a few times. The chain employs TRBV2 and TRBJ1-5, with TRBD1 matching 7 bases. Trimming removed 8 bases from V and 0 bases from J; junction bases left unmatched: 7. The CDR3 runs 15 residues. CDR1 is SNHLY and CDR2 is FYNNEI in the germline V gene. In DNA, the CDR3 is TGTGCCAGCTCCCAACAGGGGATTAGCAATCAGCCCCAGCATTTT. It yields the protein CASSQQGISNQPQHF.

The CDR3 DNA follows: TGTGCCAGCAGTTACTCGGGGGGGAACAGAGAAGCTTTCTTT. It codes for CASSYSGGNREAFF. This rearrangement joins TRBV6-6 to TRBJ1-1; TRBD1 might be the D (5 bases). This CDR3 contains 14 residues. Germline V gene sequence: CDR1 MNHNY, CDR2 SVGAGI (reference sequence). Trimming removed 0 bases at V and 8 bases at J, with 13 bases between.

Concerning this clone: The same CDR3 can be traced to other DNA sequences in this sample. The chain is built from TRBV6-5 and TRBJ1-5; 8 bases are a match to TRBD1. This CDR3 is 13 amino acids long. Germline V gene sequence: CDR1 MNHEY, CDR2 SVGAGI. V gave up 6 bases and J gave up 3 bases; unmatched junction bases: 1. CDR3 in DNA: TGTGCCAGCAGGACAGGGGTCAATCAGCCCCAGCATTTT. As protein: CASRTGVNQPQHF.

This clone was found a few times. The CDR3 DNA sequence: TGTGCCACCTGGGACAGGGTGGGGACTGAAGCTTTCTTT. It encodes CATWDRVGTEAFF. The rearrangement links TRBV19 to TRBJ1-1; 9 bases fit TRBD1. J gave up 5 bases and V 10 bases, and 8 bases lay outside the gene matches. Germline assignment: CDR1 LNHDA and CDR2 SQIVND (reference sequence). The CDR3 sequence is 13 residues long.

As DNA, the CDR3 is TGTGCCAGTAGTATAGTTAGCGGGGAGAAGGCCGAGCAGTACTTC. The encoded protein is CASSIVSGEKAEQYF. The chain links TRBV19 to TRBJ2-7; TRBD2 aligns across 8 bases. Per the germline V gene, CDR1 is LNHDA and CDR2 is SQIVND (reference sequence). The V gene end was trimmed by 1 base and the J gene end by 6 bases; junction bases not matched to a gene: 8. The CDR3 is 15 amino acids.

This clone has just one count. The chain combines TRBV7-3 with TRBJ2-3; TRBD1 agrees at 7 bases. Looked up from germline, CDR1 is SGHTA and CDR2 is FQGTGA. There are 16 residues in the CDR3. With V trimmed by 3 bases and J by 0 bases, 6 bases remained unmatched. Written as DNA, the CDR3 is TGTGCCAGCAGCTTCCGGGACAGCTCTAGCACAGATACGCAGTATTTT. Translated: CASSFRDSSSTDTQYF.

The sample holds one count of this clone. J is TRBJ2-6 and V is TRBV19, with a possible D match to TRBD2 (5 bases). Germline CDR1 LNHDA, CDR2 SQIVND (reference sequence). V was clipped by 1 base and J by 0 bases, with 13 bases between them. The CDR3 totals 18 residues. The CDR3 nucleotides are TGTGCCAGTAGTATAGTGGGTGGACTTAGCTCTGGGGCCAACGTCCTGACTTTC. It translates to CASSIVGGLSSGANVLTF.

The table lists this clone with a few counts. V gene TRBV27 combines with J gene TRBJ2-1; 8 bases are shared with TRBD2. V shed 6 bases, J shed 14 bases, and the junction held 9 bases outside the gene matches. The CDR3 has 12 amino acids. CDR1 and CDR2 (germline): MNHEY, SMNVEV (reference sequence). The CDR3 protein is CASSFPGTRKFF. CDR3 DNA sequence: TGTGCCAGCAGCTTCCCCGGGACTAGAAAGTTCTTC.

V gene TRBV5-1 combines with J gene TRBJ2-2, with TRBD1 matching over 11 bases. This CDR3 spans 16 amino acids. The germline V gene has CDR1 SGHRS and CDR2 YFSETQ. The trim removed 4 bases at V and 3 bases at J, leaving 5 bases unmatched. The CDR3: CASSHRDRGDTGELFF. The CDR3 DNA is TGCGCCAGCAGCCACCGGGACAGGGGGGACACCGGGGAGCTGTTTTTT. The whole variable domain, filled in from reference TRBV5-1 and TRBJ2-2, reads KAGVTQTPRYLIKTRGQQVTLSCSPISGHRSVSWYQQTPGQGLQFLFEYFSETQRNKGNFPGRFSGRQFSNSRSEMNVSTLELGDSALYLCASSHRDRGDTGELFFGEGSRLTVL.

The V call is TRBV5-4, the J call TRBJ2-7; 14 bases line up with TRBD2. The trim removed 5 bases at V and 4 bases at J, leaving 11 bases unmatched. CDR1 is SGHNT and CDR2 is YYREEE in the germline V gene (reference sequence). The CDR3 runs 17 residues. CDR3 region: CASRDGTSGSVGYEQYF. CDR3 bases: TGTGCCAGCAGGGACGGGACTAGCGGGAGCGTCGGTTACGAGCAGTACTTC.

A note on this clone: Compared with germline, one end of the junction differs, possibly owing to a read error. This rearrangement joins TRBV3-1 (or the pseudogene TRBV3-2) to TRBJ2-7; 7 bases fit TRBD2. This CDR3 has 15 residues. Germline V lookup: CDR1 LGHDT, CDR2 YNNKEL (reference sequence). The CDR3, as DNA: TGTGCCAGCAGCCTTGGCAGCGGGGCCTCCTACGGGCAGTACTTC. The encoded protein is CASSLGSGASYGQYF.

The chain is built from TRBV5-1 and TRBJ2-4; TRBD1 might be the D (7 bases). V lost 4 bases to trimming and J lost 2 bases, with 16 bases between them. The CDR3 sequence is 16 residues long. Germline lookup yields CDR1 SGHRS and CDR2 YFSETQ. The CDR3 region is CASSDQGGITKNIQYF. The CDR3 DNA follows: TGCGCCAGCAGCGATCAGGGGGGTATAACCAAAAACATTCAGTACTTC.